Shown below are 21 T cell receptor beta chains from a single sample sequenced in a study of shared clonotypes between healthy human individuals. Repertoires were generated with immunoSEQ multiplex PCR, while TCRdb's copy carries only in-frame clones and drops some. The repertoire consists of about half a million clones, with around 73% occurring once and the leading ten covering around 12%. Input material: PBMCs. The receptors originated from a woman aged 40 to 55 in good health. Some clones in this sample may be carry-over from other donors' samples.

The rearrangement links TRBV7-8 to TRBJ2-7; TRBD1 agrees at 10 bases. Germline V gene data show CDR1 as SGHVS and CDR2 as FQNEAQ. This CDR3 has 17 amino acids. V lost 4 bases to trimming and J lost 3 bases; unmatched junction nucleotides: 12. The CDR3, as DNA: TGTGCCAGCAGCTCGGGCTGGGGGGACAGGGGTTTCTACGAGCAGTACTTC. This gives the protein CASSSGWGDRGFYEQYF.

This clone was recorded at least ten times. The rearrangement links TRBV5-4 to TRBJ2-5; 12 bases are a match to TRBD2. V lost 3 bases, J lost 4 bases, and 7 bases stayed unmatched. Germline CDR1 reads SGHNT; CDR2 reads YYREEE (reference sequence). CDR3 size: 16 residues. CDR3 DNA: TGTGCCAGCAGCTCCCCACTAGCGGGAGGCCCAGAGACCCAGTACTTC. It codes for CASSSPLAGGPETQYF.

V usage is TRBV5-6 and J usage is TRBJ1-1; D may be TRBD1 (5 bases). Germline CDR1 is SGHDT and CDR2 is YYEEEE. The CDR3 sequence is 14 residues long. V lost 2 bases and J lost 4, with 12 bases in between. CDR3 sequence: CASSLYRGGTEAFF. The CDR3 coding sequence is TGTGCCAGCAGCTTATACCGGGGGGGCACTGAAGCTTTCTTT.

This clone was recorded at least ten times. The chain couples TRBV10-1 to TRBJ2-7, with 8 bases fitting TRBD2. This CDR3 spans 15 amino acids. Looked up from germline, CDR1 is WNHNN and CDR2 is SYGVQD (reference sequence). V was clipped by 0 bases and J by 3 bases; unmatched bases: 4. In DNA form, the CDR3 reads TGCGCCAGCAGTGAGTCGACCCTAGCGGGCTACGAGCAGTACTTC. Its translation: CASSESTLAGYEQYF.

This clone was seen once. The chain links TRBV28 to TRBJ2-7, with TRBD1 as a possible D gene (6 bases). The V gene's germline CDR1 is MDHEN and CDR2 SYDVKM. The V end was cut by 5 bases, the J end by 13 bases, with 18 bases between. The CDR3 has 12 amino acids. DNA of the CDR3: TGTGCCAGCAGTGAACCCCCGGGACAACAATACTTC. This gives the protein CASSEPPGQQYF.

CDR3 in amino acids: CASSLGQTSGAYEQYF. The CDR3 nucleotides read TGCGCCAGCAGCTTGGGACAGACTAGCGGGGCCTACGAGCAGTACTTC. The chain recombines TRBV5-1 with TRBJ2-7, with 11 bases matching TRBD2. The germline CDR1 and CDR2 sequences are SGHRS and YFSETQ. The CDR3 loop spans 16 amino acids. V was clipped by 0 bases and J by 2 bases; unmatched bases: 4.

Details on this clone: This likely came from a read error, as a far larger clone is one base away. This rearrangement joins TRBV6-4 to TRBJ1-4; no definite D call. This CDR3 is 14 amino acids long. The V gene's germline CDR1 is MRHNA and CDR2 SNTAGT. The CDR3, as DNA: TGTGCCAGCGGTAGCGGGCGGCCTAATGAAAAACTGCTTTTT. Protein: CASGSGRPNEKLLF.

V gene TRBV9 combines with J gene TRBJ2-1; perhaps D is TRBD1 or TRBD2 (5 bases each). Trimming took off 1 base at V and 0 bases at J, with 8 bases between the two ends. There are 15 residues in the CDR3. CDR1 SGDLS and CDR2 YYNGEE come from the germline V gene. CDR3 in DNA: TGTGCCAGCAGCGTAAGAGGGGACTCCTACAATGAGCAGTTCTTC. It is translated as CASSVRGDSYNEQFF.

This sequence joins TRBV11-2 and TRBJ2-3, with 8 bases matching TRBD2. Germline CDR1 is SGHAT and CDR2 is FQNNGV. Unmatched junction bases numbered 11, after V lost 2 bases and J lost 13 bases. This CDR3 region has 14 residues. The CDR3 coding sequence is TGTGCCAGCAGCTTACGGGGGGGCACTACCCGAGAGTATTTT. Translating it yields CASSLRGGTTREYF. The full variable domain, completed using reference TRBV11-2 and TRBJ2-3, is EAGVAQSPRYKIIEKRQSVAFWCNPISGHATLYWYQQILGQGPKLLIQFQNNGVVDDSQLPKDRFSAERLKGVDSTLKIQPAKLEDSAVYLCASSLRGGTTREYFGPGTRLTVL.

The CDR3: CASSLLPKALDTQYF. DNA of the CDR3: TGTGCCAGCAGCTTATTACCGAAGGCCCTTGATACGCAGTATTTT. The genes are TRBV5-6 and TRBJ2-3, with unresolved D. The V end lost 2 bases, the J end lost 6 bases, and 16 bases lay between the germline ends. The CDR3 length is 15 residues. The V gene's germline CDR1 is SGHDT and CDR2 YYEEEE.

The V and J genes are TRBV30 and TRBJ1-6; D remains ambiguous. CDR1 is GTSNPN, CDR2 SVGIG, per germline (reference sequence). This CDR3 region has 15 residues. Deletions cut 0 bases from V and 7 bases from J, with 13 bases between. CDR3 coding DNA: TGTGCCTGGAGTGTACTAGTCCCCGGGAATTCACCCCTCCACTTT. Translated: CAWSVLVPGNSPLHF. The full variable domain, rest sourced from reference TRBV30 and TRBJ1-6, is SQTIHQWPATLVQPVGSPLSLECTVEGTSNPNLYWYRQAAGRGLQLLFYSVGIGQISSEVPQNLSASRPQDRQFILSSKKLLLSDSGFYLCAWSVLVPGNSPLHFGNGTRLTVT.

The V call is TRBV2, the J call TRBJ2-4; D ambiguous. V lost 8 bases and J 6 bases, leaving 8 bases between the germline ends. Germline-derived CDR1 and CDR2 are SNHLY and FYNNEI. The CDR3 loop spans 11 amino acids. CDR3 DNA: TGTGCCAGCCGGAAGGTAAACATTCAGTACTTC. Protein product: CASRKVNIQYF.

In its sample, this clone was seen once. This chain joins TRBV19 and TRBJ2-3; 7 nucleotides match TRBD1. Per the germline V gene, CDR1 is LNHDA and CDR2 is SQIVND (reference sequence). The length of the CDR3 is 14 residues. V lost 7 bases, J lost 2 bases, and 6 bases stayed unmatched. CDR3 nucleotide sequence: TGTGCCAGTACCCCGGGACAGCCCACAGATACGCAGTATTTT. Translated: CASTPGQPTDTQYF.

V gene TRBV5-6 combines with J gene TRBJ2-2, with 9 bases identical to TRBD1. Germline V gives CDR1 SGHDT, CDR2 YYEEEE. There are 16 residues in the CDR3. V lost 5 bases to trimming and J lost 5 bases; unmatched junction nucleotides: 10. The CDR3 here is CASSYLGQGRTGELFF. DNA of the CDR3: TGTGCCAGCAGTTACCTGGGACAGGGAAGAACCGGGGAGCTGTTTTTT.

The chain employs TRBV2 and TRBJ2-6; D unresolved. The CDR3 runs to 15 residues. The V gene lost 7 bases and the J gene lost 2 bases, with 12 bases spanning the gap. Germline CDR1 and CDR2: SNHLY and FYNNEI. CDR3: CASTFRAPGANVLTF. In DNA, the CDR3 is TGTGCCAGCACTTTCCGGGCTCCTGGGGCCAACGTCCTGACTTTC.

The CDR3 DNA reads TGCGCCAGCAGCCAAGTCGCTCTAGTTGGTGAGCAGTTCTTC. The encoded protein is CASSQVALVGEQFF. The genes are TRBV4-1 and TRBJ2-1; D ambiguous. With 1 base removed from V and 9 bases from J, the gap between germline ends came to 13 bases. Per the germline V gene, CDR1 is MGHRA and CDR2 is YSYEKL. The CDR3 contains 14 residues.

Here the CDR3 reads CASSFQGLSGANVLTF. The CDR3 bases are TGTGCCAGCAGCTTCCAGGGGCTCTCTGGGGCCAACGTCCTGACTTTC. The chain carries TRBV7-2 and TRBJ2-6; a possible D gene is TRBD1 (6 bases). CDR3 length: 16 amino acids. Germline V gene data show CDR1 as SGHTA and CDR2 as FQGNSA. Trimming shortened V by 3 bases and J by 0 bases, and 9 bases separated the two germline ends.

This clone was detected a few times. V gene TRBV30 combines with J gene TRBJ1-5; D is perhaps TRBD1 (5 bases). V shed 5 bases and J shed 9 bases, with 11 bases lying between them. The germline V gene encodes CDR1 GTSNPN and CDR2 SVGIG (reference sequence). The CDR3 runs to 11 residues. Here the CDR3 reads CAWSRGGPQHF. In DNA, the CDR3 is TGTGCCTGGTCTCGCGGGGGGCCCCAGCATTTT.

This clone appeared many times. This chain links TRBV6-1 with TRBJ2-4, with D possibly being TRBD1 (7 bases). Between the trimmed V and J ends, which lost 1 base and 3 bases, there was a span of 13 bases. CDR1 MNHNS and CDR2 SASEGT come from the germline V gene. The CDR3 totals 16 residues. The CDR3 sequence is CASSEDGGGGKNIQYF. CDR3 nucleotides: TGTGCCAGCAGTGAAGATGGAGGGGGCGGCAAAAACATTCAGTACTTC.

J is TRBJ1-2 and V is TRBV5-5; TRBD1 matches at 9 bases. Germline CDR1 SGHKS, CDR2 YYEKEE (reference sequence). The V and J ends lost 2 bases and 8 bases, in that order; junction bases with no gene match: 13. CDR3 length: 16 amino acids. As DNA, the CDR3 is TGTGCCAGCAGCTTTACGGACAGGGGTGTGTTGGGAGGCTACACCTTC. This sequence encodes CASSFTDRGVLGGYTF.

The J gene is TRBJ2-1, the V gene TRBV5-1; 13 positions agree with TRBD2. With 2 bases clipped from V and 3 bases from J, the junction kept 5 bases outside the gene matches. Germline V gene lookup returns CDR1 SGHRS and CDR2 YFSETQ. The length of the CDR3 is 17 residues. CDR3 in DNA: TGCGCCAGCAGCTTCTTACGGACTAGCGGGAGCTACAATGAGCAGTTCTTC. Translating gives CASSFLRTSGSYNEQFF.